The rows below give T cell receptor beta chains drawn from one sample of a study of OX40 agonist ivuxolimab in advanced cancers. Sequencing used immunoSEQ multiplex PCR; TCRdb keeps in-frame clones, though not all of them. The repertoire holds tens of thousands of clones, around 88% seen once, with less than 0.75% in the top ten. This specimen consisted of CD4+ or CD8+ T cells sorted from blood, obtained in a trial of the OX40 agonist ivuxolimab. The receptors shown here come from an adult with an advanced solid tumor such as melanoma, head and neck, liver or kidney cancer. Both conserved end residues are part of each CDR3. Fields, in order: D gene, J gene, V gene, clone size, CDR3 DNA, CDR3 protein. D genes are given only for firm matches. Clone size is shown for a subset of rows, as once, few, many or a class of expanded clone.

d_gene: TRBD2
j_gene: TRBJ2-2
v_gene: TRBV10-2
abundance: -
CDR3nt: TGCGCCACCCAGACTAGCGGGACCGGCGGGGAGCTGTTTTTT
CDR3aa: CATQTSGTGGELFF

d_gene: -
j_gene: TRBJ2-3
v_gene: TRBV4-1
abundance: -
CDR3nt: TGCGCCAGCAGCCAAGATCCCCCTGGGGACCGTAATTGGTATTTT
CDR3aa: CASSQDPPGDRNWYF

d_gene: TRBD2
j_gene: TRBJ2-1
v_gene: TRBV5-4
abundance: -
CDR3nt: TGTGCCAGCAGCGGACTAGCGGGAGCTGCCTCCGAGCAGTTCTTC
CDR3aa: CASSGLAGAASEQFF

d_gene: -
j_gene: TRBJ2-1
v_gene: TRBV6-6
abundance: few
CDR3nt: TGTGCCAGCAGAAGGGGTCTCTACAATGAGCAGTTCTTC
CDR3aa: CASRRGLYNEQFF

d_gene: -
j_gene: TRBJ2-1
v_gene: TRBV5-4
abundance: -
CDR3nt: TGTGCCAGCAGCTTCGGCGGGAAGGTGAATGAGCAGTTCTTC
CDR3aa: CASSFGGKVNEQFF

d_gene: -
j_gene: TRBJ2-5
v_gene: TRBV18
abundance: once
CDR3nt: TGTGCCAGCTCACCGGGGTTCCAAGAGACCCAGTACTTC
CDR3aa: CASSPGFQETQYF

d_gene: TRBD2
j_gene: TRBJ2-1
v_gene: TRBV29-1
abundance: -
CDR3nt: TGCAGCGTTCTAGCGGTTCACAATGAGCAGTTCTTC
CDR3aa: CSVLAVHNEQFF

d_gene: -
j_gene: TRBJ1-1
v_gene: TRBV7-6
abundance: medium-sized
CDR3nt: TGTGCCAGCAGCTTACGATCTGGGAACACTGAAGCTTTCTTT
CDR3aa: CASSLRSGNTEAFF

d_gene: -
j_gene: TRBJ1-4
v_gene: TRBV6-5
abundance: -
CDR3nt: TGTGCCAGCAGTTACTCTAGGGACACTTATGAAAAACTGTTTTTT
CDR3aa: CASSYSRDTYEKLFF

d_gene: -
j_gene: TRBJ1-5
v_gene: TRBV7-2
abundance: once
CDR3nt: TGTGCCAGCAGCCCGACCTTTAGCAATCAGCCCCAGCATTTT
CDR3aa: CASSPTFSNQPQHF

d_gene: TRBD1
j_gene: TRBJ1-4
v_gene: TRBV5-4
abundance: -
CDR3nt: TGTGCCAGCAGCGTACCCGGGACAGGTGGCACAGACAATGAAAAACTGTTTTTT
CDR3aa: CASSVPGTGGTDNEKLFF

d_gene: TRBD2
j_gene: TRBJ2-1
v_gene: TRBV29-1
abundance: few
CDR3nt: TGCAGCGCCACAGACGCCGGGACTAGCGGGAGTCGAACCCTCCATGAGCAGTTCTTC
CDR3aa: CSATDAGTSGSRTLHEQFF

d_gene: -
j_gene: TRBJ1-2
v_gene: TRBV6-1
abundance: -
CDR3nt: TGTGCCAGCAGTGAAGATCCCGGGACGGTCTATGGCTACACCTTC
CDR3aa: CASSEDPGTVYGYTF

d_gene: -
j_gene: TRBJ2-3
v_gene: TRBV11-3
abundance: -
CDR3nt: TGTGCCAGCAGCTTAGAAAAGGGCCTAAGGAGGAGTACGCAGTATTTT
CDR3aa: CASSLEKGLRRSTQYF

d_gene: -
j_gene: TRBJ1-2
v_gene: TRBV5-4
abundance: -
CDR3nt: TGTGCCAGCAGCTTGGCCTTGACAGATGGCTACACCTTC
CDR3aa: CASSLALTDGYTF

d_gene: -
j_gene: TRBJ2-7
v_gene: TRBV13
abundance: -
CDR3nt: TGTGCCAGCAGCTTAGGACAGGCGAACTACGAGCAGTACTTC
CDR3aa: CASSLGQANYEQYF

d_gene: -
j_gene: TRBJ1-3
v_gene: TRBV10-3
abundance: -
CDR3nt: TGTGCCGCCGGTTCCTCTGGAAACACCATATATTTT
CDR3aa: CAAGSSGNTIYF

d_gene: -
j_gene: TRBJ2-6
v_gene: TRBV6-1
abundance: -
CDR3nt: TGTGCCAGCAGTGAATTGTGGGGGCAAGGATCTGGGGCCAACGTCCTGACTTTC
CDR3aa: CASSELWGQGSGANVLTF

d_gene: TRBD2
j_gene: TRBJ2-1
v_gene: TRBV29-1
abundance: -
CDR3nt: TGCAGCGGACGACTAGCGGGAAGGAATGAGCAGTTCTTC
CDR3aa: CSGRLAGRNEQFF

d_gene: TRBD1
j_gene: TRBJ2-5
v_gene: TRBV5-1
abundance: -
CDR3nt: TGCGCCAGCAGCTACCAAGACAGGGGGGGTGAGACCCAGTACTTC
CDR3aa: CASSYQDRGGETQYF

d_gene: -
j_gene: TRBJ2-7
v_gene: TRBV10-2
abundance: -
CDR3nt: TGCGCCAGCAGTGAGTCGACCTTTAGCTCCTACGAGCAGTACTTC
CDR3aa: CASSESTFSSYEQYF

d_gene: -
j_gene: TRBJ2-5
v_gene: TRBV7-9
abundance: -
CDR3nt: TGTGCCAGCAGCTTAGGTTCGGAACAAGAGACCCAGTACTTC
CDR3aa: CASSLGSEQETQYF

d_gene: -
j_gene: TRBJ1-5
v_gene: TRBV27
abundance: -
CDR3nt: TGTGCCAGCAAAACCCGATCAGGGTACAATCAGCCCCAGCATTTT
CDR3aa: CASKTRSGYNQPQHF

d_gene: -
j_gene: TRBJ2-7
v_gene: TRBV7-9
abundance: few
CDR3nt: TGTGCCAGCAGCCAGGACCCCTACGAGCAGTACTTC
CDR3aa: CASSQDPYEQYF

d_gene: TRBD1
j_gene: TRBJ2-4
v_gene: TRBV19
abundance: -
CDR3nt: TGTGCCAGTAGCGTCTCAGGGGGCTACATTCAGTACTTC
CDR3aa: CASSVSGGYIQYF

d_gene: -
j_gene: TRBJ2-1
v_gene: TRBV5-4
abundance: -
CDR3nt: TGTGCCAGCAGCTTGGGTCTGAGTTTTGAGCAGTTCTTC
CDR3aa: CASSLGLSFEQFF

d_gene: -
j_gene: TRBJ1-2
v_gene: TRBV18
abundance: once
CDR3nt: TGTGCCAGCTCACCCCCGACAACTAACTATGGCTACACCTTC
CDR3aa: CASSPPTTNYGYTF

d_gene: -
j_gene: TRBJ1-2
v_gene: TRBV19
abundance: -
CDR3nt: TGTGCCAGTAGGTCGGACAGACAGGCGAGTTATGGCTACACCTTC
CDR3aa: CASRSDRQASYGYTF

d_gene: TRBD1
j_gene: TRBJ2-6
v_gene: TRBV5-4
abundance: -
CDR3nt: TGTGCCAGCAGCTGGAACAACAGGGGAGCTGGGGCCAACGTCCTGACTTTC
CDR3aa: CASSWNNRGAGANVLTF

d_gene: -
j_gene: TRBJ2-7
v_gene: TRBV6-6
abundance: -
CDR3nt: TGTGCCAGCAGTTACCCCTGGACTCCTACCTACGAGCAGTACTTC
CDR3aa: CASSYPWTPTYEQYF

d_gene: -
j_gene: TRBJ1-1
v_gene: TRBV5-1
abundance: -
CDR3nt: TGCGCCAGCAGCCCAGGCGACGTAGGAGAGAACACTGAAGCTTTCTTT
CDR3aa: CASSPGDVGENTEAFF

d_gene: TRBD2
j_gene: TRBJ2-2
v_gene: TRBV9
abundance: -
CDR3nt: TGTGCCAGCAGCGGAGCTAGCGGGAGTTGGACCGGGGAGCTGTTTTTT
CDR3aa: CASSGASGSWTGELFF

d_gene: -
j_gene: TRBJ1-2
v_gene: TRBV4-1
abundance: few
CDR3nt: TGCGCCAGCAGCCAAGACAGGTCCGGCGGCTACACCTTC
CDR3aa: CASSQDRSGGYTF

d_gene: TRBD2
j_gene: TRBJ2-3
v_gene: TRBV27
abundance: once
CDR3nt: TGTGCCAGCAGTTTATTCCCCCTCCCCGGGACTAGCGGCACAGATACGCAGTATTTT
CDR3aa: CASSLFPLPGTSGTDTQYF

d_gene: TRBD1
j_gene: TRBJ2-5
v_gene: TRBV9
abundance: -
CDR3nt: TGTGCCAGCAGCGTCCGAATCCGAGACAGGGAAGAGACCCAGTACTTC
CDR3aa: CASSVRIRDREETQYF

d_gene: TRBD1
j_gene: TRBJ2-7
v_gene: TRBV7-2
abundance: -
CDR3nt: TGTGCCAGCAGCTCCCTAAGGGGGCCCCCCTACGAGCAGTACTTC
CDR3aa: CASSSLRGPPYEQYF

d_gene: TRBD1
j_gene: TRBJ1-1
v_gene: TRBV6-5
abundance: -
CDR3nt: TGTGCCAGCACCATGACAGGGGGCACGACTGAAGCTTTCTTT
CDR3aa: CASTMTGGTTEAFF

d_gene: -
j_gene: TRBJ2-7
v_gene: TRBV29-1
abundance: few
CDR3nt: TGCAGCGTCGGACAGTCCTTCTACGAGCAGTACTTC
CDR3aa: CSVGQSFYEQYF

d_gene: TRBD2
j_gene: TRBJ2-3
v_gene: TRBV10-1
abundance: -
CDR3nt: TGCGCCAGCAGTGATTCGGGCGGGAGAAGCACAGATACGCAGTATTTT
CDR3aa: CASSDSGGRSTDTQYF